This T cell receptor (beta chain) emerged from a study of T cell responses to AZD1222 COVID-19 vaccine. Study-wide points: Spike-wide coverage was observed for vaccine-associated CD4 TCRs, with dominant responses at 160-218 and 743-854.

Germline V CDR1 and CDR2: LGHNA, YSLEER. V lost 1 base, J lost 10 bases, and 10 bases stayed unmatched. CDR3 length equals 16 residues. The data were produced by immunoSEQ multiplex PCR, yet TCRdb's version contains in-frame clones alone and is incomplete. The sample records some 150,000 clones, roughly 86% being singletons. This clone was seen once. Antigen: not known. The V gene is TRBV4-3, the J gene TRBJ2-1; 10 positions match TRBD1. The source is an adult who received the MenACWY meningococcal vaccine as a control. Material: peripheral blood, obtained 28 days after the second dose of the MenACWY control vaccine. Written as DNA, the CDR3 is TGCGCCAGCAGCCAAGGGAGACAGGGGGCTCTTCGGGAGCAGTTCTTC. It yields the protein CASSQGRQGALREQFF.